A selection of T cell receptor beta chains follows, all from one sample in a study of blood T cell repertoires in COVID-19. Here immunoSEQ multiplex PCR was the method, and the copy in TCRdb shows in-frame clones only, minus some. The table records 410,000 or so clones, around nine tenths of them present only once. The material sequenced was peripheral blood. The receptors shown here come from a woman aged 40-49 years with COVID-19, enrolled during active disease. Both conserved end residues are part of each CDR3. Fields, in order: CDR3 protein, clone size, V gene, CDR3 length, J gene. The size entry is marked missing in some rows and otherwise reads once, few, many or a size class.

cdr3_aa: CASGQSSNNQPQHF
clone_size: -
v_call: TRBV2
cdr3_length: 14
j_call: TRBJ1-5

cdr3_aa: CASSYRTSGTYNEQFF
clone_size: -
v_call: TRBV6-5
cdr3_length: 16
j_call: TRBJ2-1

cdr3_aa: CASSFEGGGTMNTEAFF
clone_size: -
v_call: TRBV5-1
cdr3_length: 17
j_call: TRBJ1-1

cdr3_aa: CASSTSGGIYNEQFF
clone_size: -
v_call: TRBV14
cdr3_length: 15
j_call: TRBJ2-1

cdr3_aa: CASSLSMGGYTF
clone_size: -
v_call: TRBV12-3/TRBV12-4
cdr3_length: 12
j_call: TRBJ1-2

cdr3_aa: CASSSMEGRYNEQFF
clone_size: -
v_call: TRBV27
cdr3_length: 15
j_call: TRBJ2-1

cdr3_aa: CASSSGTVPYGYTF
clone_size: -
v_call: TRBV28
cdr3_length: 14
j_call: TRBJ1-2

cdr3_aa: CASSGDRLAGELFF
clone_size: -
v_call: TRBV9
cdr3_length: 14
j_call: TRBJ2-2

cdr3_aa: CASSGKREPYNEQFF
clone_size: once
v_call: TRBV25-1
cdr3_length: 15
j_call: TRBJ2-1

cdr3_aa: CASSGGGAVVETQYF
clone_size: -
v_call: TRBV11-2
cdr3_length: 15
j_call: TRBJ2-5

cdr3_aa: CASSLEGASRGDGYTF
clone_size: -
v_call: TRBV7-2
cdr3_length: 16
j_call: TRBJ1-2

cdr3_aa: CASSPLEEPQHF
clone_size: -
v_call: TRBV28
cdr3_length: 12
j_call: TRBJ1-5

cdr3_aa: CASSREGPGLNTEAFF
clone_size: -
v_call: TRBV9
cdr3_length: 16
j_call: TRBJ1-1

cdr3_aa: CSTSAGEETQYF
clone_size: -
v_call: TRBV29-1
cdr3_length: 12
j_call: TRBJ2-5

cdr3_aa: CASSLQWQGATEAFF
clone_size: -
v_call: TRBV5-5
cdr3_length: 15
j_call: TRBJ1-1

cdr3_aa: CASSRLSYEQYF
clone_size: -
v_call: TRBV14
cdr3_length: 12
j_call: TRBJ2-7

cdr3_aa: CASSSRQSNEKLFF
clone_size: -
v_call: TRBV5-1
cdr3_length: 14
j_call: TRBJ1-4

cdr3_aa: CASSLGAGAWGDTQYF
clone_size: -
v_call: TRBV27
cdr3_length: 16
j_call: TRBJ2-3

cdr3_aa: CASSLAQILYEQFF
clone_size: -
v_call: TRBV7-2
cdr3_length: 14
j_call: TRBJ2-1

cdr3_aa: CASSLSSPGRVRGYTF
clone_size: -
v_call: TRBV27
cdr3_length: 16
j_call: TRBJ1-2

cdr3_aa: CASSLRGPRAKNIQYF
clone_size: few
v_call: TRBV5-6
cdr3_length: 16
j_call: TRBJ2-4

cdr3_aa: CASSLAAGQPQETQYF
clone_size: once
v_call: TRBV7-9
cdr3_length: 16
j_call: TRBJ2-5

cdr3_aa: CASSLESSYNEQFF
clone_size: -
v_call: TRBV5-1
cdr3_length: 14
j_call: TRBJ2-1

cdr3_aa: CASSFVGQGQETQYF
clone_size: -
v_call: TRBV5-6
cdr3_length: 15
j_call: TRBJ2-5

cdr3_aa: CASSILDLNLGELFF
clone_size: -
v_call: TRBV19
cdr3_length: 15
j_call: TRBJ2-2

cdr3_aa: CASSLVGQPFYNEQFF
clone_size: -
v_call: TRBV7-2
cdr3_length: 16
j_call: TRBJ2-1

cdr3_aa: CASSPSPRAAGNTIYF
clone_size: -
v_call: TRBV19
cdr3_length: 16
j_call: TRBJ1-3

cdr3_aa: CASSLAHRDANEKLFF
clone_size: -
v_call: TRBV7-2
cdr3_length: 16
j_call: TRBJ1-4

cdr3_aa: CASSPVGFGMGGYTF
clone_size: -
v_call: TRBV7-3
cdr3_length: 15
j_call: TRBJ1-2

cdr3_aa: CASSLNTGGTETQYF
clone_size: -
v_call: TRBV5-1
cdr3_length: 15
j_call: TRBJ2-5

cdr3_aa: CATGLGQRNYGYTF
clone_size: -
v_call: TRBV28
cdr3_length: 14
j_call: TRBJ1-2

cdr3_aa: CASSLDRGLQETQYF
clone_size: -
v_call: TRBV11-2
cdr3_length: 15
j_call: TRBJ2-5

cdr3_aa: CASSYSTRGQEKLFF
clone_size: -
v_call: TRBV6-2/TRBV6-3
cdr3_length: 15
j_call: TRBJ1-4

cdr3_aa: CASRQISGNTIYF
clone_size: -
v_call: TRBV6-5
cdr3_length: 13
j_call: TRBJ1-3

cdr3_aa: CAIRLAGVAGELFF
clone_size: few
v_call: TRBV10-3
cdr3_length: 14
j_call: TRBJ2-2

cdr3_aa: CASSRVANTEAFF
clone_size: -
v_call: TRBV6-5
cdr3_length: 13
j_call: TRBJ1-1

cdr3_aa: CASSLPPGQGRTGELFF
clone_size: -
v_call: TRBV3-1/TRBV3-2
cdr3_length: 17
j_call: TRBJ2-2

cdr3_aa: CAISPSAGGNEQYF
clone_size: -
v_call: TRBV10-3
cdr3_length: 14
j_call: TRBJ2-7

cdr3_aa: CASSPKTGGTEAFF
clone_size: -
v_call: TRBV18
cdr3_length: 14
j_call: TRBJ1-1

cdr3_aa: CASSPQAPYEQYF
clone_size: -
v_call: TRBV6-5
cdr3_length: 13
j_call: TRBJ2-7

cdr3_aa: CASSLRLDYEQYF
clone_size: few
v_call: TRBV7-9
cdr3_length: 13
j_call: TRBJ2-7

cdr3_aa: CASSFAGGTLHF
clone_size: -
v_call: TRBV27
cdr3_length: 12
j_call: TRBJ1-6

cdr3_aa: CASSQEQGSTDTQYF
clone_size: -
v_call: TRBV4-3
cdr3_length: 15
j_call: TRBJ2-3

cdr3_aa: CASGNRGGDQPQHF
clone_size: -
v_call: TRBV27
cdr3_length: 14
j_call: TRBJ1-5

cdr3_aa: CAISTYTGELFF
clone_size: -
v_call: TRBV10-3
cdr3_length: 12
j_call: TRBJ2-2

cdr3_aa: CATSPSTGSSYNEQFF
clone_size: -
v_call: TRBV15
cdr3_length: 16
j_call: TRBJ2-1

cdr3_aa: CASSPWEESHYGYTF
clone_size: -
v_call: TRBV28
cdr3_length: 15
j_call: TRBJ1-2

cdr3_aa: CAWRRTVFASPLHF
clone_size: -
v_call: TRBV30
cdr3_length: 14
j_call: TRBJ1-6

cdr3_aa: CASITRCGRSTDTQYF
clone_size: -
v_call: TRBV11-2
cdr3_length: 16
j_call: TRBJ2-3

cdr3_aa: CASSMAAGANSPLHF
clone_size: -
v_call: TRBV5-8
cdr3_length: 15
j_call: TRBJ1-6

cdr3_aa: CASRPQGNTEAFF
clone_size: few
v_call: TRBV6-5
cdr3_length: 13
j_call: TRBJ1-1

cdr3_aa: CASSYSGPRVGEKLFF
clone_size: -
v_call: TRBV6-5
cdr3_length: 16
j_call: TRBJ1-4

cdr3_aa: CASSYERGSYGYTF
clone_size: -
v_call: TRBV6-5
cdr3_length: 14
j_call: TRBJ1-2